The rows below give T cell receptor beta chains drawn from one sample of a study of blood T cell repertoires in COVID-19. Libraries were prepared by immunoSEQ multiplex PCR; TCRdb keeps only in-frame clonotypes and omits some of them. Counted here are 30,000 to 40,000 clones, around nine tenths occurring once; the ten biggest clones make up less than 15%. The sequencing sample was made of peripheral blood. Every receptor here comes from a man between 70 and 80 years old with active COVID-19. Both conserved end residues are part of each CDR3. Fields, in order: D gene, V gene, J gene, clone size, CDR3 protein, CDR3 DNA. A D gene is named only where the DNA matches it firmly. Where a row states a size, it is once, few, many or the class of an expanded clone; other rows omit it.

D: TRBD2; V: TRBV5-4; J: TRBJ2-5; size: .; CDR3: CASSLWGGETQYF; DNA: TGTGCCAGCAGCTTGTGGGGGGGAGAGACCCAGTACTTC
D: .; V: TRBV9; J: TRBJ1-2; size: .; CDR3: CASNPRGSYGYTF; DNA: TGTGCCAGCAATCCCAGGGGTAGCTATGGCTACACCTTC
D: TRBD2; V: TRBV5-4; J: TRBJ2-5; size: .; CDR3: CASSWAGLAGKETQYF; DNA: TGTGCCAGCAGCTGGGCGGGACTAGCGGGAAAAGAGACCCAGTACTTC
D: .; V: TRBV11-2; J: TRBJ1-2; size: .; CDR3: CASRRQVQGTGYTF; DNA: TGTGCCAGCAGGCGCCAAGTACAGGGTACTGGCTACACCTTC
D: .; V: TRBV5-6; J: TRBJ2-1; size: .; CDR3: CASSPDGRGGEQFF; DNA: TGTGCCAGCAGCCCCGACGGGAGAGGCGGTGAGCAGTTCTTC
D: TRBD1; V: TRBV7-8; J: TRBJ2-2; size: .; CDR3: CATSLVIGDRGNTGELFF; DNA: TGTGCCACGAGCTTAGTCATTGGGGACAGGGGGAACACCGGGGAGCTGTTTTTT
D: .; V: TRBV4-1; J: TRBJ2-5; size: .; CDR3: CASSQRESETQYF; DNA: TGCGCCAGCAGCCAACGGGAAAGCGAGACCCAGTACTTC
D: .; V: TRBV5-5; J: TRBJ2-7; size: .; CDR3: CASSPTGQSGSYEQYF; DNA: TGTGCCAGCAGCCCAACAGGGCAGTCTGGCTCCTACGAGCAGTACTTC
D: TRBD1; V: TRBV6-5; J: TRBJ2-7; size: once; CDR3: CATRTGLNYEQYF; DNA: TGTGCCACAAGGACAGGCTTGAACTACGAGCAGTACTTC
D: .; V: TRBV6-6; J: TRBJ1-1; size: .; CDR3: CASIRWGSGTEAFF; DNA: TGTGCCAGCATTAGGTGGGGTAGCGGCACTGAAGCTTTCTTT
D: .; V: TRBV19; J: TRBJ1-5; size: .; CDR3: CASRGLERPQHF; DNA: TGTGCCAGTAGGGGGCTAGAGAGGCCCCAGCATTTT
D: TRBD1; V: TRBV6-2/TRBV6-3; J: TRBJ1-1; size: .; CDR3: CASSYRQGATEAFF; DNA: TGTGCCAGCAGTTACCGGCAGGGGGCGACTGAAGCTTTCTTT
D: .; V: TRBV20-1; J: TRBJ1-4; size: .; CDR3: CSARARASGFF; DNA: TGCAGTGCTAGGGCCAGGGCCAGTGGGTTTTTT
D: .; V: TRBV12-5; J: TRBJ1-5; size: .; CDR3: CASGGGGYQPQHF; DNA: TGTGCTAGTGGTGGGGGGGGTTATCAGCCCCAGCATTTT
D: .; V: TRBV19; J: TRBJ2-2; size: .; CDR3: CASSTQGGNTGELFF; DNA: TGTGCCAGTAGTACGCAGGGGGGTAACACCGGGGAGCTGTTTTTT
D: TRBD2; V: TRBV5-6; J: TRBJ2-3; size: .; CDR3: CASSGGLAGVGDTQYF; DNA: TGTGCCAGCAGCGGGGGCCTAGCGGGAGTGGGAGATACGCAGTATTTT
D: TRBD1; V: TRBV10-3; J: TRBJ1-5; size: .; CDR3: CAISEPGQGTDQPQHF; DNA: TGTGCCATCAGTGAGCCGGGACAGGGGACCGATCAGCCCCAGCATTTT
D: .; V: TRBV24-1; J: TRBJ1-5; size: .; CDR3: CATSDRDGGFNQPQHF; DNA: TGTGCCACCAGTGATCGGGACGGAGGGTTCAATCAGCCCCAGCATTTT
D: .; V: TRBV29-1; J: TRBJ2-6; size: .; CDR3: CSVSTGSGGANVLTF; DNA: TGCAGCGTCTCAACAGGCTCAGGGGGGGCCAACGTCCTGACTTTC
D: TRBD2; V: TRBV7-9; J: TRBJ2-5; size: .; CDR3: CASTQPRSGRGETQYF; DNA: TGTGCCAGCACCCAACCCCGTAGCGGGAGAGGGGAGACCCAGTACTTC
D: .; V: TRBV7-9; J: TRBJ1-2; size: .; CDR3: CASSDGGTIYGYTF; DNA: TGTGCCAGCAGCGACGGAGGGACGATCTATGGCTACACCTTC
D: TRBD2; V: TRBV2; J: TRBJ2-7; size: few; CDR3: CASSDLGSGRQWEQYF; DNA: TGTGCCAGCAGTGATCTAGGTAGCGGGAGACAGTGGGAGCAGTACTTC
D: TRBD2; V: TRBV10-2; J: TRBJ2-1; size: .; CDR3: CASSERGAGGYNEQFF; DNA: TGCGCCAGCAGTGAGAGGGGTGCGGGAGGGTACAATGAGCAGTTCTTC
D: TRBD2; V: TRBV27; J: TRBJ2-3; size: .; CDR3: CASSSGTRGLRSTDTQYF; DNA: TGTGCCAGCAGTTCCGGGACTAGGGGTCTAAGGAGCACAGATACGCAGTATTTT
D: TRBD1; V: TRBV27; J: TRBJ2-3; size: .; CDR3: CASGQGYTQYF; DNA: TGTGCCAGCGGACAGGGGTATACGCAGTATTTT